The source of this T cell receptor (beta chain) is a study of lymphopenia after photon versus proton radiotherapy (dated by TCRdb to between 2018 and 2021). In terms of the full investigation: Photon and proton radiation therapy were compared by the study for their immunological effects in patients with gastrointestinal tumors who developed high-grade lymphopenia. The study aimed to characterize how the two radiation modalities differ in their impact on the immune system. A cohort of around 21 patients with gastrointestinal tumors who received either photon or proton therapy and subsequently developed lymphopenia was included.

Comment on this clone: It has no known antigen specificity. One base away there is no much larger clone; base qualities are not given.

Study-wide conclusions, independent of this receptor: Across the cohort, an inverse correlation was found between a larger post-nadir drop in TCR diversity and overall survival time among patients who died. Once the lymphocyte count had reached its nadir, the repertoires of photon-treated patients showed oligoclonal expansion, particularly of CD8+ Temra cells, and this expansion drove the decline in diversity. The survival association was examined only in patients who died, and the authors described better survival with proton therapy as a possibility, not as a demonstrated result. During treatment, patients who received proton therapy stayed relatively stable, whereas patients who received photon therapy lost naive T cells and TCR diversity and gained effector/memory populations.

Libraries were made using the immunoSEQ multiplex PCR assay. Alongside multiparametric flow cytometry, deep sequencing of rearranged TCR beta loci was used to profile the T cell repertoires. Sourced from immuneACCESS, this table was stored by TCRdb with only in-frame sequences that have V and J called. A share of the clones is absent; for the studies checked, an unresolved V gene accounts for under half, and the remainder has no known explanation. Recorded for this sample are under 7,000 clones; more than 85% of them occurred a single time. The ten biggest clones cover over 8.5% of the sample. The CDR3 spans 14 residues, from the cysteine through the phenylalanine. The DNA shown is the 42-base CDR3, in frame from base 1. At the junction V is shortened by 4 bases and J by 4 bases, with 11 bases in between. CDR1 and CDR2, looked up from the germline V gene, are SNHLY and FYNNEI.

The sample in question was peripheral blood, obtained from a patient treated with photon-based radiotherapy. The chain employs TRBV2 and TRBJ2-1, with no D gene named confidently. This TCR was sampled from a man aged 60-69 years with cholangiocarcinoma. The DNA sequence reads TGTGCCAGCAGTGGCAGGTTTGGTTACAATGAGCAGTTCTTC. Its amino acids are CASSGRFGYNEQFF.